This entry concerns a single TCR beta chain. The CDR3 has 13 amino acids. Germline values: CDR1 SGHRS, CDR2 YFSETQ. Trimming left V 6 bases short and J 5 bases short, with 15 bases between. Using immunoSEQ multiplex PCR, the repertoire was profiled, and TCRdb retains in-frame clones only, with some absent. The sample consists of some 19,000 clones, about nine tenths of them appearing once. These data are taken from a study of OX40 agonist ivuxolimab in advanced cancers. Study details: Partial response was recorded in three patients: one hepatocellular carcinoma and two cutaneous melanoma cases.

The receptor was isolated from an adult with an advanced solid tumor such as melanoma, head and neck, liver or kidney cancer. The chain is built from TRBV5-1 and TRBJ2-7; TRBD1 is a possible D gene (6 bases). The sample consisted of CD4+ or CD8+ T cells sorted from blood, taken in a trial of the OX40 agonist ivuxolimab. The CDR3: CASTPNRDNEQYF. The CDR3 DNA reads TGCGCCAGCACCCCGAACAGGGACAACGAGCAGTACTTC.